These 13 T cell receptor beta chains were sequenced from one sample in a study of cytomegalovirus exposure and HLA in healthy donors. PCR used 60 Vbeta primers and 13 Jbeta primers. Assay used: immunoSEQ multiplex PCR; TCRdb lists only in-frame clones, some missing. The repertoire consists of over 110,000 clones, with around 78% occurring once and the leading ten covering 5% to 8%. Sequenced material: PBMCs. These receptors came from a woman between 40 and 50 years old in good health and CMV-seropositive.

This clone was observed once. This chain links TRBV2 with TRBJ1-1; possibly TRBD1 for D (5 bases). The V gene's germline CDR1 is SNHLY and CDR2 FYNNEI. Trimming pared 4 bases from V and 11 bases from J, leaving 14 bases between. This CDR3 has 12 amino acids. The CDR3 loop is CASSVGGAVAFF. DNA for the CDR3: TGTGCCAGCAGTGTCGGGGGAGCGGTGGCTTTCTTT.

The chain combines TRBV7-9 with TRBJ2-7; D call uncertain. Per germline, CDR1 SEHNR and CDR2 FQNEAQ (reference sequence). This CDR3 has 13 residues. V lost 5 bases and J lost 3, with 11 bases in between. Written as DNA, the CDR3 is TGTGCCAGCAGCGCCGACTTTGACTACGAGCAGTACTTC. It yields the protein CASSADFDYEQYF.

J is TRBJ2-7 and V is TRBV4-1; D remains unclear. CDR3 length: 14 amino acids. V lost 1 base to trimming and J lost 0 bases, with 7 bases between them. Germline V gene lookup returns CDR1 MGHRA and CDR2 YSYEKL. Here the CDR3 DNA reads TGCGCCAGCAGCCAAGTTCTTAGCTCCTACGAGCAGTACTTC. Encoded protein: CASSQVLSSYEQYF.

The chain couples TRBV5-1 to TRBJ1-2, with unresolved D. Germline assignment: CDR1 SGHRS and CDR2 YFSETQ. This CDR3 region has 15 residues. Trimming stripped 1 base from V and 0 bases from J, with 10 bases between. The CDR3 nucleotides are TGCGCCAGCAGCTTGTTGGGCCAGACTAACTATGGCTACACCTTC. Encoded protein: CASSLLGQTNYGYTF.

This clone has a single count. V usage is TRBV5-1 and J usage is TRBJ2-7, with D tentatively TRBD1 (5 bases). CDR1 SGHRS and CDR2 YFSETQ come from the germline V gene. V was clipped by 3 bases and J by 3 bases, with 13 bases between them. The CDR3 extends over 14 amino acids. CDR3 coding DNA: TGCGCCAGCAGCTCATGGGGCATTGACTACGAGCAGTACTTC. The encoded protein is CASSSWGIDYEQYF.

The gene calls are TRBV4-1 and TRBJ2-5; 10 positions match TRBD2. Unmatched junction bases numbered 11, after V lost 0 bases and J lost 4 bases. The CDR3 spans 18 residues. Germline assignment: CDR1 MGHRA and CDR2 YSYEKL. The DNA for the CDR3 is TGCGCCAGCAGCCAAGAATGGAGGGCTAGCGGGAGTGGAGAGACCCAGTACTTC. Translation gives CASSQEWRASGSGETQYF.

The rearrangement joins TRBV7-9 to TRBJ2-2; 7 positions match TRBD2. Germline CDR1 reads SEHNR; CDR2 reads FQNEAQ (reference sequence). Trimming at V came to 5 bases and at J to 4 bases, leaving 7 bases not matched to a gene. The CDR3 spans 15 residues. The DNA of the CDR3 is TGTGCCAGCAGCCTCGCGCGGGAGACCACCGGGGAGCTGTTTTTT. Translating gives CASSLARETTGELFF. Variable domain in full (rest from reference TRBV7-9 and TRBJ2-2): DTGVSQNPRHKITKRGQNVTFRCDPISEHNRLYWYRQTLGQGPEFLTYFQNEAQLEKSRLLSDRFSAERPKGSFSTLEIQRTEQGDSAMYLCASSLARETTGELFFGEGSRLTVL.

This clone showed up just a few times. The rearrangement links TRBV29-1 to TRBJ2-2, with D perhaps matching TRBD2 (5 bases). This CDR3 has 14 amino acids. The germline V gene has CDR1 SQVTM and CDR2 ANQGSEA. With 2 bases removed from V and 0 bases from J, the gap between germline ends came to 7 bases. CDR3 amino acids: CSVERGANTGELFF. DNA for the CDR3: TGCAGCGTTGAACGGGGAGCGAACACCGGGGAGCTGTTTTTT.

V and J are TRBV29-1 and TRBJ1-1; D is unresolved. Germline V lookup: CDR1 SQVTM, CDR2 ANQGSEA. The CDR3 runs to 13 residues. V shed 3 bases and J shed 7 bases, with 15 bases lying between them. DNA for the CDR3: TGCAGCGTTGACCCCATCGAATTCGGTGAAGCTTTCTTT. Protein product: CSVDPIEFGEAFF.

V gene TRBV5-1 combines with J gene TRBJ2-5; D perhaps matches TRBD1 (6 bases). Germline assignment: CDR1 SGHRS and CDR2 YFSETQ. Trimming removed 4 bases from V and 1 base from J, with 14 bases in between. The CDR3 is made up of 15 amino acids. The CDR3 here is CASSPDRRIQETQYF. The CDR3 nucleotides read TGCGCCAGCAGCCCAGACAGGCGAATCCAAGAGACCCAGTACTTC. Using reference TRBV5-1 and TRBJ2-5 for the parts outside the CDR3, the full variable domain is KAGVTQTPRYLIKTRGQQVTLSCSPISGHRSVSWYQQTPGQGLQFLFEYFSETQRNKGNFPGRFSGRQFSNSRSEMNVSTLELGDSALYLCASSPDRRIQETQYFGPGTRLLVL.

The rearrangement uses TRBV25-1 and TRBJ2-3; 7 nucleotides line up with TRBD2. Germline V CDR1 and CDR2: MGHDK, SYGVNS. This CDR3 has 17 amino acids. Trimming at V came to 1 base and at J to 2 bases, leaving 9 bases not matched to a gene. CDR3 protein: CASSEWRGREVTDTQYF. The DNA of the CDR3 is TGTGCCAGCAGTGAATGGAGAGGTCGGGAGGTCACAGATACGCAGTATTTT.

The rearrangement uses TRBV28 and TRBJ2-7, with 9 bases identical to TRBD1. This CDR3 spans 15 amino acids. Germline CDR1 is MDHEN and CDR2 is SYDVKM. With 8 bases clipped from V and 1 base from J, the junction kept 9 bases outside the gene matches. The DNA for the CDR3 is TGTGCCAGCGCTCCGGGACAGGGCTCATCCTACGAGCAGTACTTC. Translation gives CASAPGQGSSYEQYF. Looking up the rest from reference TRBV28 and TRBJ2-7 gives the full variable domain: DVKVTQSSRYLVKRTGEKVFLECVQDMDHENMFWYRQDPGLGLRLIYFSYDVKMKEKGDIPEGYSVSREKKERFSLILESASTNQTSMYLCASAPGQGSSYEQYFGPGTRLTVT.

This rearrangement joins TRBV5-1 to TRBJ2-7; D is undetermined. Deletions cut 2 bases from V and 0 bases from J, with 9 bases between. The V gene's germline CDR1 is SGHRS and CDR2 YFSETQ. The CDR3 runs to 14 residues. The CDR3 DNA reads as TGCGCCAGCAGCTTCCTCCCCCTCTCCTACGAGCAGTACTTC. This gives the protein CASSFLPLSYEQYF.